The 21 T cell receptor delta chains below all came from one sample that was sequenced in a study of DNA immune sequencing with unique molecular identifiers. All 8 TRDV and 4 TRDJ genes were targeted in 32-plex amplification of genomic DNA. In two to three barcoding PCR cycles, molecules received a 12-nucleotide UMI, then adapter PCR followed. TCRdb reapplied CATT to the multiplex PCR reads. This sample carries 4,000 to 5,500 delta-chain clones, about a tenth of them seen once, and the ten largest clones take approximately 51%. Sequenced: gamma-delta T cells enriched from blood buffy coat, or unenriched PBMCs (not recorded which). The receptors stem from a human donor in good health.

Remarks on this clone: A read error is the likely source, as a far larger clone sits one nucleotide away. The same CDR3 can be traced to other DNA sequences in this sample. This sequence joins TRDV2 and TRDJ2; 9 positions match TRDD3. The trim removed 3 bases at V and 5 bases at J, leaving 6 bases unmatched. The CDR3 has 15 residues. CDR1 is GEAIGNYY and CDR2 is EKD in the germline V gene. As DNA, the CDR3 is TGTGCCTGTGACCCCCTGCTGGGGGATACAGCACAACTCTTCTTT. It codes for CACDPLLGDTAQLFF.

Judged by abundance, this clone is medium-sized. The chain joins TRDV3 to TRDJ1; D remains ambiguous. Germline V gene lookup returns CDR1 TVYSNPD and CDR2 GDNSRS (reference sequence). This CDR3 spans 17 amino acids. V was clipped by 3 bases and J by 0 bases, with 23 bases between them. The DNA for the CDR3 is TGTGCCTTAAGGAACTATCAGCCGGAGACGTACACCGATAAACTCATCTTT. As protein: CALRNYQPETYTDKLIF.

This clone has more than one count but fewer than ten. This is likely an artifact of a read error, given a far larger clone one base away. The same CDR3 also results from other DNA sequences found in this sample. The chain links TRDV2 to TRDJ1; 7 bases map to TRDD3. The germline gives CDR1 GEAIGNYY, CDR2 EKD. This CDR3 is built from 15 residues. The CDR3 region is CACDLLGTDTDKLIF. The CDR3, as DNA: TGTGCCTGTGACCTACTGGGGACAGACACAGATAAACTCATCTTT.

This clone was recorded a few times. TCRdb attributes to this sequence the protein of a much larger clone, which differs from the DNA translation at residue 12; a read error is likely, and the protein displayed is translated from the DNA. This chain connects TRDV2 to TRDJ1, with 7 bases aligning to TRDD3. The CDR3 is made up of 18 amino acids. V shed 0 bases, J shed 3 bases, and the junction held 15 bases outside the gene matches. The V gene's germline CDR1 is GEAIGNYY and CDR2 EKD. CDR3 protein: CACDTVGGGDIQSDKLIF. DNA of the CDR3: TGTGCCTGTGACACCGTAGGAGGTGGGGATATCCAATCCGATAAACTCATCTTT.

Note on this clone: The amino acid sequence in TCRdb belongs to a much larger clone and departs from this DNA's translation at residue 3, likely a sequencing read error; the sequence shown is translated from the DNA. The CDR3 loop reads CAFDTVGEYTDKLIF. The CDR3 DNA follows: TGTGCCTTTGACACCGTAGGGGAGTACACCGATAAACTCATCTTT. The chain has TRDV2 and TRDJ1, with D perhaps matching TRDD3 (5 bases). CDR1 GEAIGNYY and CDR2 EKD come from the germline V gene. The CDR3 is 15 amino acids.

About this clone itself: A far more abundant clone sits one base away, making this likely a read error. The V gene is TRDV2, the J gene TRDJ1; 13 bases agree with TRDD3. Per the germline V gene, CDR1 is GEAIGNYY and CDR2 is EKD. V shed 3 bases, J shed 7 bases, and the junction held 10 bases outside the gene matches. The CDR3 has 16 residues. CDR3 residues: CACDALLGDTPVKLIF. CDR3 DNA: TGTGCCTGTGACGCCTTACTGGGGGATACGCCTGTTAAACTCATCTTT.

A word on this clone: A far larger clone is just one base off, so this is likely a read error. This CDR3 is also generated by other DNA sequences in the sample. The chain links TRDV2 to TRDJ3; a possible D gene is TRDD3 (5 bases). Germline values: CDR1 GEAIGNYY, CDR2 EKD. V lost 4 bases to trimming and J lost 0 bases, with 18 bases between them. This CDR3 region has 19 residues. The CDR3 here is CACDTGGLRSSWDTRQMFF. For the CDR3, the DNA is TGTGCCTGTGATACGGGGGGGCTACGGAGCTCCTGGGACACCCGACAGATGTTTTTC.

This clone has ten or more counts. The gene calls are TRDV2 and TRDJ1; TRDD3 matches 12 bases. This CDR3 spans 17 amino acids. Trimming took 2 bases from V and 0 from J; bases not matched to a gene: 6. CDR1 is GEAIGNYY, CDR2 EKD, per germline. The CDR3 nucleotides are TGTGCCTGTGACAAGTACTGGGGGATACACGACACCGATAAACTCATCTTT. Translation gives CACDKYWGIHDTDKLIF.

This clone is labeled medium-sized (0.01 to 0.1%). The CDR3 coding sequence is TGTGCTTATAGGAGCATCTGGGGGCCGAATTCGTACACCGATAAACTCATCTTT. As protein: CAYRSIWGPNSYTDKLIF. The chain is built from TRAV38-2/DV8 and TRDJ1, with TRDD3 matching over 7 bases. Germline lookup yields CDR1 TSESDYY and CDR2 QEAYKQQN. The V and J ends lost 1 base and 0 bases, in that order; junction bases with no gene match: 12. CDR3 length: 18 residues.

This clone was detected only a few times. TCRdb's protein for this DNA is that of a much larger clone and differs from the translation at residue 14, likely a read error; the protein shown is the DNA translation. The chain combines TRDV2 with TRDJ1, with a tentative D call TRDD3 (6 bases). Germline lookup yields CDR1 GEAIGNYY and CDR2 EKD. The CDR3 is made up of 20 amino acids. Trimming cost V 0 bases and J 3 bases, with 28 bases left between them. Here the CDR3 reads CACDTVLVWGSQRKSDKLIF. DNA of the CDR3: TGTGCCTGTGACACCGTGCTCGTCTGGGGATCCCAGCGGAAGTCCGATAAACTCATCTTT.

This clone occurred a few times. A read error is likely here: a far larger clone is one base away. Additional DNA sequences in this sample encode the identical CDR3. This chain's CDR3 is CACDRLRGSGELIF. CDR3 DNA: TGTGCCTGTGACCGCCTGCGCGGATCCGGTGAGCTCATCTTT. This chain uses TRDV2 with TRDJ1; no firm D call. The CDR3 length is 14 residues. V was cut by 3 bases and J by 11 bases, with 21 bases left in between. Germline lookup yields CDR1 GEAIGNYY and CDR2 EKD.

This clone was recorded a few times. The protein given by TCRdb reflects a much larger clone and differs at residue 15 from this DNA's translation, likely from a read error; the protein shown is the DNA's translation. This chain links TRDV3 with TRDJ2, with D perhaps assigned TRDD2 or TRDD3 (9 bases each). The V gene's germline CDR1 is TVYSNPD and CDR2 GDNSRS (reference sequence). V shed 0 bases and J shed 4 bases, with 33 bases lying between them. This CDR3 is built from 21 residues. The CDR3 bases are TGTGCCTTTAGCCTTCCTACGTCTCTCTGGGGGATTCCTTTTTCGACAGCACAACTCTTCTTT. The encoded protein is CAFSLPTSLWGIPFSTAQLFF.

This clone was seen a few times. One base separates it from a far larger clone, so it is likely a read error. Additional DNA sequences in this sample encode the identical CDR3. The chain is built from TRDV2 and TRDJ1; TRDD3 matches 9 bases. J gave up 0 bases and V 0 bases, and 13 bases lay outside the gene matches. The CDR3 is 19 amino acids. CDR1 GEAIGNYY and CDR2 EKD come from the germline V gene. The CDR3 DNA reads TGTGCCTGTGACACCTTGTCCTTACTGGGGGAAGAGTACACCGATAAACTCATCTTT. Translation: CACDTLSLLGEEYTDKLIF.

No call was made for the V gene; the J gene is TRDJ1; the tabulated D call, TRDD3, remains unverified against the DNA. CDR3 length equals 18 residues. The CDR3 loop reads CALGERGTGGSNADKLIF. The CDR3 nucleotides are TGTGCTCTTGGGGAACGGGGTACTGGGGGATCAAACGCCGATAAACTCATCTTT.

This clone has just a few counts. With a much larger clone just one base away, this may be a read error. The chain recombines TRDV2 with TRDJ1; 11 bases map to TRDD3. The CDR3 contains 18 residues. Germline trimming cut 0 bases from V and 7 bases from J; bases unmatched to any gene: 15. CDR1 and CDR2 (germline): GEAIGNYY, EKD. CDR3 residues: CACDTVGLLGDISGKLIF. CDR3 DNA sequence: TGTGCCTGTGACACCGTAGGCTTACTGGGGGATATAAGCGGTAAACTCATCTTT.

In regard to this clone: A far larger clone is one base from this, pointing to a likely read error. The sample has other DNA sequences that encode this CDR3 too. The chain uses TRDV2 and TRDJ1; 7 nucleotides line up with TRDD3. There are 16 residues in the CDR3. Germline lookup yields CDR1 GEAIGNYY and CDR2 EKD. This CDR3 is CACDPLGVTNTDKLIF. The DNA for the CDR3 is TGTGCCTGTGACCCCCTGGGGGTTACAAACACCGACAAACTCATCTTT.

This clone has at least ten counts. The chain is built from TRDV2 and TRDJ3; D not certain. The V and J ends lost 0 bases and 0 bases respectively, with 8 bases between them. Germline-derived CDR1 and CDR2 are GEAIGNYY and EKD. CDR3 size: 17 residues. Here the CDR3 reads CACDTVLSSWDTRQMFF. The CDR3 DNA reads as TGTGCCTGTGACACCGTACTGAGCTCCTGGGACACCCGACAGATGTTTTTC.

This clone appeared once. The rearrangement links TRDV1 to TRDJ1; TRDD3 matches 9 bases. TCRdb supplies no J gene; here it was assigned by aligning the nucleotide sequence to germline. Germline V gene lookup returns CDR1 TSWWSYY and CDR2 QGS. The V and J ends lost 0 bases and 0 bases, in that order; junction bases with no gene match: 20. The CDR3 length is 22 residues. The CDR3, as DNA: TGTGCTCTTGGGGAACTCACGCCCCAGGTGAAGTGGGGGATAAAGTACACCGATAAACTCATCTTT. Translated, it gives CALGELTPQVKWGIKYTDKLIF.

This clone has just a few counts. This likely reflects a read error, since a far larger clone is one base away. The same CDR3 is also encoded by other DNA sequences in this sample. The rearrangement links TRDV2 to TRDJ1; TRDD3 agrees at 9 bases. Looked up from germline, CDR1 is GEAIGNYY and CDR2 is EKD. CDR3 size: 18 residues. V shed 4 bases, J shed 0 bases, and the junction held 14 bases outside the gene matches. The CDR3 here is CACDTVLSGGSYTDKLIF. The DNA for the CDR3 is TGTGCCTGTGATACCGTACTTTCTGGGGGATCTTACACCGATAAACTCATCTTT.

In regard to this clone: A read error likely explains this, since a far larger clone differs by one base. Additional DNA sequences in this sample encode the identical CDR3. V gene TRDV2 combines with J gene TRDJ1, with 8 bases matching TRDD3. Germline V CDR1 and CDR2: GEAIGNYY, EKD. The length of the CDR3 is 19 residues. V shed 0 bases and J 0 bases; nucleotides not matched to a gene: 14. The CDR3 here is CACDTLTGGREGYTDKLIF. The DNA of the CDR3 is TGTGCCTGTGACACCCTTACTGGGGGTCGTGAAGGTTACACCGATAAACTCATCTTT.

In its sample, this clone was seen a few times. The amino acid sequence in TCRdb belongs to a much larger clone and departs from this DNA's translation at residue 13, likely a sequencing read error; the sequence shown is translated from the DNA. The J gene is TRDJ1, the V gene TRAV38-2/DV8; D is perhaps TRDD3 (5 bases). Per germline, CDR1 TSESDYY and CDR2 QEAYKQQN. The CDR3 consists of 17 residues. The DNA for the CDR3 is TGTGCTTATAGGAGCGCAGGGGGGCCTATTCACACCGTTAAACTCATCTTT. Its translation is CAYRSAGGPIHTVKLIF.